These 20 T cell receptor beta chains were sequenced from one sample in a study of blood T cells in healthy people across ages. Using a J-beta primer mix together with a sample-barcoded 5' primer, a second PCR was run for roughly 6 to 11 cycles. MiXCR, run by TCRdb on the 5' RACE reads, gives a single entry per CDR3 protein. The table has around 780,000 distinct CDR3 sequences, around three fifths seen once. The sequenced material came from blood. These receptors came from a man between 35 and 55 years old in good health.

This rearrangement joins TRBV28 to TRBJ1-1; 8 bases line up with TRBD1. The CDR3 sequence is 15 residues long. Unmatched junction bases numbered 8, after V lost 7 bases and J lost 1 base. Germline-derived CDR1 and CDR2 are MDHEN and SYDVKM. The CDR3, as DNA: TGTGCCAGCAACCTACTTGGACAGGGGAACACTGAAGCTTTCTTT. This translates into CASNLLGQGNTEAFF.

Note on this clonotype: With a much larger clone just one base away, this may be a read error. V is TRBV9 and J is TRBJ2-5, with D unclear. The CDR3 spans 11 residues. Germline CDR1 is SGDLS and CDR2 is YYNGEE. Trimming removed 3 bases from V and 11 bases from J, with 11 bases in between. CDR3 protein: CASSARNEQYF. The CDR3 DNA is TGTGCCAGCAGCGCCCGCAATGAGCAGTACTTC.

This clonotype was detected only once. The J gene is TRBJ2-3, the V gene TRBV11-2; 8 nucleotides line up with TRBD1. The V gene's germline CDR1 is SGHAT and CDR2 FQNNGV. Trimming took 5 bases from V and 2 from J; bases not matched to a gene: 6. CDR3 length: 15 residues. In DNA, the CDR3 is TGTGCCAGCAGCCAACAGGGGGTAGACACAGATACGCAGTATTTT. Amino acids: CASSQQGVDTDTQYF.

In DNA, the CDR3 is TGTGCCAGCAGCCAAGAAGTGGGGGGTTCGGTTAATGAGCAGTTCTTC. Its protein is CASSQEVGGSVNEQFF. The chain links TRBV4-2 to TRBJ2-1, with a weak D call TRBD2 (6 bases). V shed 0 bases and J shed 7 bases, with 16 bases lying between them. CDR1 LGHNA and CDR2 YNFKEQ come from the germline V gene. The CDR3 has 16 amino acids.

The chain carries TRBV2 and TRBJ1-6; no reliable D call. V shed 4 bases and J shed 9 bases, with 10 bases lying between them. Germline CDR1 is SNHLY and CDR2 is FYNNEI. There are 13 residues in the CDR3. The CDR3 nucleotides read TGTGCCAGCAGTGGATATACCCCTTCACCCCTCCACTTT. It is translated as CASSGYTPSPLHF.

The V gene is TRBV27, the J gene TRBJ2-1, with D possibly matching TRBD2 (5 bases). The germline CDR1 and CDR2 sequences are MNHEY and SMNVEV (reference sequence). V lost 4 bases and J 4 bases, leaving 11 bases between the germline ends. There are 14 residues in the CDR3. The CDR3 sequence: CASSSRAVYNEQFF. The CDR3 DNA sequence: TGTGCCAGCAGTTCGCGAGCGGTTTACAATGAGCAGTTCTTC.

The genes are TRBV6-5 and TRBJ2-1, with unresolved D. The CDR3 has 11 amino acids. V was cut by 10 bases and J by 8 bases, with 12 bases left in between. Germline V gene data show CDR1 as MNHEY and CDR2 as SVGAGI. CDR3 coding DNA: TGTGCCACAAAGTGGATTTATGAGCAGTTCTTC. It encodes CATKWIYEQFF.

The CDR3 loop reads CSAGGTPDSTDTQYF. In nucleotides, the CDR3 is TGCAGCGCCGGAGGGACACCAGATAGCACAGATACGCAGTATTTT. V usage is TRBV29-1 and J usage is TRBJ2-3, with D possibly being TRBD1 or TRBD2 (6 bases each). Looked up from germline, CDR1 is SQVTM and CDR2 is ANQGSEA. Trimming removed 7 bases at V and 0 bases at J, with 17 bases between. The CDR3 runs to 15 residues.

This sequence joins TRBV6-1 and TRBJ2-2, with D uncertain. V was clipped by 6 bases and J by 3 bases, with 11 bases between them. The CDR3 is made up of 14 amino acids. CDR1 and CDR2 from the germline V gene are MNHNS and SASEGT. The chain's CDR3 is CASRRNRDTGELFF. CDR3 bases: TGTGCCAGCAGGCGTAATAGGGACACCGGGGAGCTGTTTTTT.

The V gene is TRBV7-2, the J gene TRBJ2-1; 10 nucleotides agree with TRBD2. The J segment lost 7 bases and the V segment lost 1 base, leaving 7 bases of the junction unmatched. The germline V gene encodes CDR1 SGHTA and CDR2 FQGNSA. The CDR3 consists of 16 residues. The CDR3 DNA reads as TGTGCCAGCAGCTTAGTCCCAGCGGGAGGGCTGAATGAGCAGTTCTTC. It yields the protein CASSLVPAGGLNEQFF.

The chain recombines TRBV6-2 or TRBV6-3 with TRBJ2-5; D might be TRBD2 (6 bases). The CDR3 sequence is 13 residues long. The V gene lost 2 bases and the J gene lost 5 bases, with 9 bases spanning the gap. Germline CDR1 reads MNHEY; CDR2 reads SVGEGT. This CDR3 reads CASSYRETETQYF. The CDR3 DNA reads TGTGCCAGCAGTTACCGGGAGACGGAGACCCAGTACTTC.

The V call is TRBV24-1, the J call TRBJ2-7; a possible D gene is TRBD2 (7 bases). Trimming shortened V by 3 bases and J by 2 bases, and 13 bases separated the two germline ends. The germline CDR1 and CDR2 sequences are KGHDR and SFDVKD. This CDR3 has 15 amino acids. CDR3 DNA: TGTGCCACCAGTGATGGGGGGGCCCCTCCCTACGAGCAGTACTTC. Translation gives CATSDGGAPPYEQYF.

This clonotype was counted at least ten times. The rearrangement links TRBV7-6 to TRBJ1-5; no clear D gene. Germline loops: CDR1 SGHVS, CDR2 FNYEAQ. Trimming left V 3 bases short and J 5 bases short, with 8 bases between. The length of the CDR3 is 13 residues. The CDR3 nucleotides are TGTGCCAGCAGCTTGGATGATTATCAGCCCCAGCATTTT. Translating it yields CASSLDDYQPQHF.

The genes are TRBV3-1 and TRBJ2-5; the D gene could be TRBD1 or TRBD2 (5 bases each). CDR1 LGHDT and CDR2 YNNKEL come from the germline V gene (reference sequence). The V and J ends lost 7 bases and 5 bases respectively, with 23 bases between them. This CDR3 is 16 amino acids long. The CDR3 DNA reads TGTGCCAGCACCCCTGGGGGTTCTTCGGCGGGCGAGACCCAGTACTTC. It yields the protein CASTPGGSSAGETQYF.

The sample holds a few counts of this clonotype. The chain is built from TRBV5-1 and TRBJ2-5, with 14 bases identical to TRBD2. After removal of 4 bases from V and 4 bases from J, the junction contained 12 bases not matched to a gene. Per the germline V gene, CDR1 is SGHRS and CDR2 is YFSETQ. This CDR3 spans 18 amino acids. The CDR3, as DNA: TGCGCCAGCAGCCCGGGACTAGCGGGAGCTAGAGTTGGAGAGACCCAGTACTTC. Amino acid sequence: CASSPGLAGARVGETQYF.

There are a few counts of this clonotype. The gene calls are TRBV29-1 and TRBJ1-2; 8 positions agree with TRBD1. This CDR3 spans 11 amino acids. V shed 3 bases, J shed 6 bases, and the junction held 0 bases outside the gene matches. From germline, CDR1 is SQVTM and CDR2 ANQGSEA. The CDR3 DNA reads TGCAGCGTTGAGACAGGGGATGGCTACACCTTC. Protein: CSVETGDGYTF.

The J gene is TRBJ2-6, the V gene TRBV27; D is ambiguous. Germline V gene data show CDR1 as MNHEY and CDR2 as SMNVEV (reference sequence). The CDR3 runs 16 residues. V was trimmed by 7 bases and J by 2 bases, leaving 15 bases between them. This CDR3 reads CASNKDGVPGANVLTF. The DNA for the CDR3 is TGTGCCAGCAATAAAGACGGCGTACCTGGGGCCAACGTCCTGACTTTC.

This clonotype was found a few times. This sequence joins TRBV12-3 or TRBV12-4 and TRBJ2-3, with 8 bases aligning to TRBD1. The V and J ends lost 8 bases and 4 bases, in that order; junction bases with no gene match: 8. The CDR3 consists of 14 residues. The CDR3 loop reads CASRPGGISDTQYF. As DNA, the CDR3 is TGTGCCAGCCGGCCAGGGGGCATTTCAGATACGCAGTATTTT.

CDR3 protein: CANGIREFYEQYF. In DNA, the CDR3 is TGTGCCAACGGCATCAGGGAGTTCTACGAGCAGTACTTC. The chain is built from TRBV12-3 or TRBV12-4 and TRBJ2-7, with D possibly called TRBD1 or TRBD2 (5 bases each). The CDR3 has 13 residues. Trimming stripped 10 bases from V and 3 bases from J, with 16 bases between.

This chain uses TRBV29-1 with TRBJ1-3, with D possibly being TRBD1 (6 bases). This CDR3 has 14 amino acids. Germline V gives CDR1 SQVTM, CDR2 ANQGSEA. Trimming stripped 4 bases from V and 0 bases from J, with 10 bases between. The CDR3 reads CSVGAGASGNTIYF. The CDR3 bases are TGCAGCGTTGGGGCGGGGGCCTCTGGAAACACCATATATTTT. The variable domain in full, completed from reference TRBV29-1 and TRBJ1-3, reads SAVISQKPSRDICQRGTSLTIQCQVDSQVTMMFWYRQQPGQSLTLIATANQGSEATYESGFVIDKFPISRPNLTFSTLTVSNMSPEDSSIYLCSVGAGASGNTIYFGEGSWLTVV.